This TCR beta chain stems from a study of technical replicates of blood from a few donors. The method was immunoSEQ multiplex PCR; TCRdb's version includes in-frame clones alone and lacks a portion of them. The table records 85,000 to 90,000 clones, 92% of them present only once. The sequencing sample was made of T cells isolated from PBMCs. This TCR was recovered from a human donor in good health.

This CDR3 reads CSAQQGHEQYF. The CDR3, as DNA: TGCAGTGCTCAACAGGGCCACGAGCAGTACTTC. V gene TRBV20-1 combines with J gene TRBJ2-7, with a weak D call TRBD1 (6 bases). Germline CDR1 is DFQATT and CDR2 is SNEGSKA (reference sequence). The CDR3 length is 11 residues. The germline V and J ends were trimmed by 5 bases and 5 bases, with 10 bases remaining between them.